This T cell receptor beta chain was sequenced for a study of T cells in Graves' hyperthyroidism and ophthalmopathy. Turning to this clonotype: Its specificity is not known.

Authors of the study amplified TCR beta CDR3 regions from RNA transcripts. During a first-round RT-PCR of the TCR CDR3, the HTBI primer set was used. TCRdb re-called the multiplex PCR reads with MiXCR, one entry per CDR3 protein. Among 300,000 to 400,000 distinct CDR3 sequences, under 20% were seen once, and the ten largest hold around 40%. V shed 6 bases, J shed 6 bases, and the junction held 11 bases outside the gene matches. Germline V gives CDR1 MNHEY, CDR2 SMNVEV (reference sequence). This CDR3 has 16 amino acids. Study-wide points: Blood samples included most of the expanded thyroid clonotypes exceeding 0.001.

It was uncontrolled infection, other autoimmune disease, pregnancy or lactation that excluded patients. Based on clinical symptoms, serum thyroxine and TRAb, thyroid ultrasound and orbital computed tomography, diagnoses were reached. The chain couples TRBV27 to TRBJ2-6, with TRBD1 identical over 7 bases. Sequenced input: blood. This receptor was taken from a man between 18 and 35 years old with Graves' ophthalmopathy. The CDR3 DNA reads TGTGCCAGCAGCCCAAGGGGGCCACTAGAGGCCAACGTCCTGACTTTC. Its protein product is CASSPRGPLEANVLTF.